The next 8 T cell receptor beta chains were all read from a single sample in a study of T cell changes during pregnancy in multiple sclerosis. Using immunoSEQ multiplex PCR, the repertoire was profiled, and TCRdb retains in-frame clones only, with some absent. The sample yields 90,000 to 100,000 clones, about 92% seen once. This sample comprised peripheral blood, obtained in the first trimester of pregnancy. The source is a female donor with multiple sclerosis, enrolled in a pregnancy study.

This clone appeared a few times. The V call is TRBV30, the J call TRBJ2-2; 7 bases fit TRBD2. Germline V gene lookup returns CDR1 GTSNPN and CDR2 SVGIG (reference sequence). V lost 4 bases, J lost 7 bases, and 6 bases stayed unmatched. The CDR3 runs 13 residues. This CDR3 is CAWKWGGNGELFF. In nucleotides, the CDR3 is TGTGCCTGGAAGTGGGGGGGAAACGGGGAGCTGTTTTTT.

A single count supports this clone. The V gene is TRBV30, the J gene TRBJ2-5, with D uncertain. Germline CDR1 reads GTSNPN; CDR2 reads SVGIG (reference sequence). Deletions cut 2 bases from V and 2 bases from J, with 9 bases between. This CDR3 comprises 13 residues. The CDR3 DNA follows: TGTGCCTGGAGTATTAGCAGACAAGAGACCCAGTACTTC. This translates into CAWSISRQETQYF.

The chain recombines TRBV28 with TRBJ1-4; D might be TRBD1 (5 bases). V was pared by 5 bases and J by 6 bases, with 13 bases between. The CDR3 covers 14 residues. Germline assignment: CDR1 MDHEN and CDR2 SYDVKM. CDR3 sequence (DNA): TGTGCCAGCAGTGCCGGGACTTTGGATGAAAAACTGTTTTTT. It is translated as CASSAGTLDEKLFF. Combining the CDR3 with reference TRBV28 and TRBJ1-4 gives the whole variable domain DVKVTQSSRYLVKRTGEKVFLECVQDMDHENMFWYRQDPGLGLRLIYFSYDVKMKEKGDIPEGYSVSREKKERFSLILESASTNQTSMYLCASSAGTLDEKLFFGSGTQLSVL.

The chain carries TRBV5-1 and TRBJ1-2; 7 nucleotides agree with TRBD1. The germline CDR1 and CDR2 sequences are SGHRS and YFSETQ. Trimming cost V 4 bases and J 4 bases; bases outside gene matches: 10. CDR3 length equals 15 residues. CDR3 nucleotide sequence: TGCGCCAGCAGCCCGGGGACAGTAATTACCTATGGCTACACCTTC. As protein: CASSPGTVITYGYTF.

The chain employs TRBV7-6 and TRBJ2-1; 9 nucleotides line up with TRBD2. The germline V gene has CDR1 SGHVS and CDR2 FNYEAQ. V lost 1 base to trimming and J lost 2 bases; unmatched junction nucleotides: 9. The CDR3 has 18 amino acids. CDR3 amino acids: CASSLDPATSGAYNEQFF. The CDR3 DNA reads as TGTGCCAGCAGCTTAGACCCCGCGACTAGCGGCGCCTACAATGAGCAGTTCTTC.

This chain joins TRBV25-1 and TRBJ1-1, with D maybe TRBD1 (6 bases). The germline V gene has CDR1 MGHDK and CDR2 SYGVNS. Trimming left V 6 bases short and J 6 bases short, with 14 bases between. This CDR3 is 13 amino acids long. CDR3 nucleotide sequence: TGTGCCAGCAGCTGGGGGGGGGCTGCTGAAGCTTTCTTT. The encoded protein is CASSWGGAAEAFF.

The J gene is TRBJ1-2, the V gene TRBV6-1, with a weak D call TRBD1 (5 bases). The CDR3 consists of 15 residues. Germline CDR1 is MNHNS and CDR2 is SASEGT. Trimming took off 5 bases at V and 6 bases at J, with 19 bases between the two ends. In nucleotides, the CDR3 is TGTGCCAGCAGTCCCCGGGTGGGGAGGGGCCATGGCTACACCTTC. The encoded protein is CASSPRVGRGHGYTF.

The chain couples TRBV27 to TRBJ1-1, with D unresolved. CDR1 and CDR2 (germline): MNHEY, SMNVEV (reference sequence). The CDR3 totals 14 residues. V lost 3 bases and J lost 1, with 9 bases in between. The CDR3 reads CASSLREANTEAFF. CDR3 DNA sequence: TGTGCCAGCAGTTTGAGGGAAGCGAACACTGAAGCTTTCTTT.